These 26 T cell receptor beta chains were all obtained from the same sample, sequenced in a study of OX40 agonist ivuxolimab in advanced cancers. Data came from immunoSEQ multiplex PCR; TCRdb stores just in-frame clones and leaves some out. This table has approximately 13,000 clones, 70% to 80% appearing once. The material sequenced was CD4+ or CD8+ T cells sorted from blood, taken in a trial of the OX40 agonist ivuxolimab. Receptors originate from an adult with an advanced solid tumor such as melanoma, head and neck, liver or kidney cancer.

The chain has TRBV10-3 and TRBJ1-5; 9 nucleotides line up with TRBD1. J lost 5 bases, V lost 3 bases, and 11 bases had no gene match. From germline, CDR1 is ENHRY and CDR2 SYGVKD. This CDR3 spans 17 amino acids. CDR3 residues: CAISDGTGIVVDQPQHF. CDR3 DNA sequence: TGTGCCATCAGTGATGGGACAGGGATCGTTGTCGATCAGCCCCAGCATTTT.

The gene calls are TRBV29-1 and TRBJ2-2, with TRBD2 matching over 10 bases. The germline CDR1 and CDR2 sequences are SQVTM and ANQGSEA. V lost 1 base and J lost 4; bases outside the gene matches: 0. The CDR3 has 14 amino acids. The CDR3 region has the DNA TGCAGCGTTGAAGCTAGCGGGGGCACCGGGGAGCTGTTTTTT. Translated, it gives CSVEASGGTGELFF.

The J gene is TRBJ1-5, the V gene TRBV7-2; tentatively, D is TRBD1 (6 bases). The germline gives CDR1 SGHTA, CDR2 FQGNSA. The CDR3 has 12 residues. The V end was cut by 5 bases, the J end by 6 bases, with 8 bases between. The CDR3 coding sequence is TGTGCCAGCAGCCAAGGGGGTCAGCCCCAGCATTTT. Translation gives CASSQGGQPQHF.

The rearrangement links TRBV6-5 to TRBJ2-3; D is tentatively TRBD1 or TRBD2 (5 bases each). Trimming removed 6 bases at V and 6 bases at J, with 13 bases between. The CDR3 sequence is 13 residues long. Germline-derived CDR1 and CDR2 are MNHEY and SVGAGI. DNA for the CDR3: TGTGCCAGCAGCCACGGGGCAGTCGATACGCAGTATTTT. Protein sequence: CASSHGAVDTQYF.

The CDR3 region is CASSPTGNEQFF. CDR3 nucleotide sequence: TGTGCCAGCAGCCCGACTGGCAATGAGCAGTTCTTC. The V gene is TRBV7-3, the J gene TRBJ2-1; D not certain. Trimming took 5 bases from V and 6 from J, leaving 8 bases between them. This CDR3 region has 12 residues. The germline V gene encodes CDR1 SGHTA and CDR2 FQGTGA.

The chain links TRBV6-1 to TRBJ1-5; TRBD1 is a possible D gene (5 bases). The CDR3 totals 12 residues. The V gene lost 4 bases and the J gene lost 15 bases, with 16 bases spanning the gap. The V gene's germline CDR1 is MNHNS and CDR2 SASEGT. CDR3 sequence reads: CASSVGVWIGHF. Here the CDR3 DNA reads TGTGCCAGCAGTGTGGGGGTGTGGATTGGGCATTTT.

By sample fraction, this clone is medium-sized. This chain links TRBV6-5 with TRBJ2-5; TRBD2 matches at 8 bases. V trimming: 2 bases; J trimming: 5 bases; junction bases outside the gene matches: 7. The CDR3 runs to 15 residues. The germline gives CDR1 MNHEY, CDR2 SVGAGI. CDR3 residues: CASSYAGGPVETQYF. CDR3 DNA sequence: TGTGCCAGCAGTTACGCGGGGGGCCCAGTTGAGACCCAGTACTTC.

This clone was recorded only once. The V gene is TRBV7-6, the J gene TRBJ1-1, with 10 bases fitting TRBD1. The germline V gene encodes CDR1 SGHVS and CDR2 FNYEAQ. The CDR3 length is 16 residues. Trimming at V came to 1 base and at J to 2 bases, leaving 4 bases not matched to a gene. CDR3 sequence reads: CASSLGQGAGNTEAFF. The CDR3 DNA sequence: TGTGCCAGCAGCTTAGGACAGGGGGCGGGCAACACTGAAGCTTTCTTT.

In its sample, this clone was seen a few times. At one of its ends the junction is not consistent with the germline gene, which may arise from a read error. The chain is built from TRBV7-7 and TRBJ2-2; D perhaps matches TRBD2 (6 bases). The V gene's germline CDR1 is SSHAT and CDR2 FNYEAQ (reference sequence). The CDR3 covers 18 residues. CDR3: CASSLKPSSRDYTGELFF. CDR3 nucleotides: TGTGCTAGCAGCTTGAAACCCTCTTCCCGGGACTACACCGGGGAGCTGTTTTTT.

The V call is TRBV13, the J call TRBJ2-7; 11 bases are shared with TRBD1. This CDR3 contains 14 residues. Germline V CDR1 and CDR2: PRHDT, FYEKMQ (reference sequence). V was clipped by 5 bases and J by 4 bases; unmatched bases: 4. The CDR3 loop reads CASSRDRGKYEQYF. CDR3 nucleotides: TGTGCCAGCAGCCGGGACAGGGGGAAGTACGAGCAGTACTTC. Full variable domain (missing parts from reference TRBV13 and TRBJ2-7): AAGVIQSPRHLIKEKRETATLKCYPIPRHDTVYWYQQGPGQDPQFLISFYEKMQSDKGSIPDRFSAQQFSDYHSELNMSSLELGDSALYFCASSRDRGKYEQYFGPGTRLTVT.

The chain links TRBV25-1 to TRBJ1-3, with D hard to call. CDR3 length: 13 residues. V was clipped by 8 bases and J by 0 bases, with 8 bases between them. Germline V CDR1 and CDR2: MGHDK, SYGVNS. The CDR3 region is CASAWSSGNTIYF. The CDR3 DNA follows: TGTGCCAGCGCGTGGAGCTCTGGAAACACCATATATTTT. Drawing the rest from reference TRBV25-1 and TRBJ1-3, the complete variable domain is EADIYQTPRYLVIGTGKKITLECSQTMGHDKMYWYQQDPGMELHLIHYSYGVNSTEKGDLSSESTVSRIRTEHFPLTLESARPSHTSQYLCASAWSSGNTIYFGEGSWLTVV.

The chain employs TRBV13 and TRBJ1-2, with D unclear. Trimming pared 2 bases from V and 4 bases from J, leaving 17 bases between. This CDR3 region has 16 residues. Looked up from germline, CDR1 is PRHDT and CDR2 is FYEKMQ (reference sequence). The CDR3 bases are TGTGCCAGCAGCTTAAGCGGGCGGGGAATTGTCTATGGCTACACCTTC. Protein: CASSLSGRGIVYGYTF.

This chain links TRBV5-4 with TRBJ2-1, with 8 bases fitting TRBD2. The CDR3 spans 16 residues. The V gene end was trimmed by 0 bases and the J gene end by 2 bases; junction bases not matched to a gene: 4. The germline gives CDR1 SGHNT, CDR2 YYREEE (reference sequence). The CDR3 is CASSLVAGGPYNEQFF. The CDR3 bases are TGTGCCAGCAGCTTGGTGGCGGGGGGCCCCTACAATGAGCAGTTCTTC.

The chain carries TRBV29-1 and TRBJ2-2; no firm D call. The CDR3 extends over 13 amino acids. Between the trimmed V and J ends, which lost 3 bases and 4 bases, there was a span of 9 bases. Germline CDR1 reads SQVTM; CDR2 reads ANQGSEA. The CDR3 region has the DNA TGCAGCGTTGAGTGGGCCCGCACCGGGGAGCTGTTTTTT. Its translation: CSVEWARTGELFF.

This clone has more than one count but fewer than ten. The rearrangement joins TRBV15 to TRBJ2-5; possibly TRBD1 for D (6 bases). The V gene lost 6 bases and the J gene lost 3 bases, with 11 bases spanning the gap. CDR3 size: 13 residues. The germline gives CDR1 LNHNV, CDR2 YYDKDF (reference sequence). CDR3 nucleotides: TGTGCCACCAGTGGACCAGGGGAAGAGACCCAGTACTTC. It encodes CATSGPGEETQYF.

This sequence joins TRBV9 and TRBJ1-1; a possible D gene is TRBD1 (5 bases). The CDR3 is 18 residues long. Germline CDR1 reads SGDLS; CDR2 reads YYNGEE. V was pared by 6 bases and J by 1 base, with 25 bases between. In DNA form, the CDR3 reads TGTGCCAGCACCACACTATGGGGGAACGGCTCGAGGAACACTGAAGCTTTCTTT. Translating it yields CASTTLWGNGSRNTEAFF.

The V and J genes are TRBV5-4 and TRBJ1-1; D ambiguous. Trimming stripped 2 bases from V and 3 bases from J, with 5 bases between. The CDR3 runs to 12 residues. In germline, CDR1 is SGHNT, CDR2 YYREEE (reference sequence). The CDR3 reads CASSLADTEAFF. The DNA for the CDR3 is TGTGCCAGCAGCTTAGCGGACACTGAAGCTTTCTTT.

The sample holds a few counts of this clone. V usage is TRBV29-1 and J usage is TRBJ2-3; 14 bases agree with TRBD2. Unmatched junction bases numbered 11, after V lost 6 bases and J lost 0 bases. The CDR3 extends over 18 amino acids. Germline V gene sequence: CDR1 SQVTM, CDR2 ANQGSEA. The CDR3 loop is CSVSGGTSGGTSTDTQYF. Here the CDR3 DNA reads TGCAGCGTCTCCGGTGGGACTAGCGGGGGTACTAGCACAGATACGCAGTATTTT.

On this clone itself: A single base separates this from a much larger clone, so it may be a read error. The CDR3 DNA reads as TGTGCCAGCAGTTATGGGTTCACAAATCGGCCCCAGCATTTT. It codes for CASSYGFTNRPQHF. The V call is TRBV6-5, the J call TRBJ1-5, with unresolved D. This CDR3 is 14 amino acids long. Germline values: CDR1 MNHEY, CDR2 SVGAGI.

The V gene is TRBV9, the J gene TRBJ2-5; 14 bases line up with TRBD2. CDR3 size: 21 residues. CDR1 is SGDLS and CDR2 is YYNGEE in the germline V gene. V lost 4 bases, J lost 1 base, and 18 bases stayed unmatched. The CDR3 DNA reads as TGTGCCAGCAGCTCACCCGTAGGGGGGGGACTAGCGGGAGTCTCCCAAGAGACCCAGTACTTC. Translation gives CASSSPVGGGLAGVSQETQYF.

By share, this clone counts as large. This chain joins TRBV2 and TRBJ2-7; D might be TRBD1 (5 bases). CDR1 SNHLY and CDR2 FYNNEI come from the germline V gene. The CDR3 loop spans 14 amino acids. V was pared by 3 bases and J by 3 bases, with 12 bases between. The CDR3 sequence: CASSDEGQLYEQYF. CDR3 in DNA: TGTGCCAGCAGTGATGAAGGACAACTCTACGAGCAGTACTTC.

This sequence joins TRBV19 and TRBJ2-1; D is possibly TRBD2 (6 bases). Germline-derived CDR1 and CDR2 are LNHDA and SQIVND (reference sequence). V was pared by 1 base and J by 9 bases, with 7 bases between. This CDR3 is 12 amino acids long. DNA of the CDR3: TGTGCCAGTAGTATAGGGACTATTGAGCAGTTCTTC. It yields the protein CASSIGTIEQFF.

This clone was detected only a few times. The DNA for the CDR3 is TGTGCCAGCAGTGGAGGTCCCACCGGGGAGCTGTTTTTT. This codes for CASSGGPTGELFF. The chain joins TRBV2 to TRBJ2-2; D gene uncertain. V dropped 4 bases and J dropped 4 bases, with 7 bases sitting between them. The germline CDR1 and CDR2 sequences are SNHLY and FYNNEI. The CDR3 spans 13 residues. Filled out from reference TRBV2 and TRBJ2-2, the complete variable domain reads EPEVTQTPSHQVTQMGQEVILRCVPISNHLYFYWYRQILGQKVEFLVSFYNNEISEKSEIFDDQFSVERPDGSNFTLKIRSTKLEDSAMYFCASSGGPTGELFFGEGSRLTVL.

This clone has only one observation. The rearrangement joins TRBV2 to TRBJ2-1; 8 positions agree with TRBD2. CDR1 is SNHLY and CDR2 is FYNNEI in the germline V gene. The V segment lost 6 bases and the J segment 7 bases; nucleotides outside the gene matches: 2. The CDR3 has 12 amino acids. CDR3 residues: CASSTGGNEQFF. CDR3 nucleotides: TGTGCCAGCAGCACGGGGGGGAATGAGCAGTTCTTC.

The chain has TRBV5-4 and TRBJ2-1; 12 positions match TRBD1. CDR1 SGHNT and CDR2 YYREEE come from the germline V gene (reference sequence). This CDR3 comprises 15 residues. V lost 3 bases and J lost 7; bases outside the gene matches: 5. The CDR3 loop is CASSWGTGGYNEQFF. In nucleotides, the CDR3 is TGTGCCAGCAGCTGGGGGACAGGGGGCTATAATGAGCAGTTCTTC.

This chain uses TRBV7-8 with TRBJ1-4; 9 bases map to TRBD1. Germline CDR1 SGHVS, CDR2 FQNEAQ. Trimming took 3 bases from V and 7 from J; bases not matched to a gene: 12. The CDR3 covers 17 residues. CDR3 region: CASSLHWGQGQGEKLFF. CDR3 nucleotides: TGTGCCAGCAGCTTGCACTGGGGACAGGGTCAAGGTGAAAAACTGTTTTTT.